Below are 10 T cell receptor beta chains sequenced from a single sample in a study of molecular identifiers for immune sequencing clone quantification. TCRdb used MiXCR to reprocess the PCR reads, holding one entry per CDR3 protein. Of 62,000 or so distinct CDR3 sequences listed, roughly 20% were seen once; the top ten hold over 1.3%. Sample: naive CD8+ T cells from blood, with Jurkat cell RNA spiked in. Subset defined: FACS-sorted CD8+CD4-CCR7+CD45RA+ naive T cells. These receptors came from a human donor in good health. Some libraries in this study had Jurkat cell RNA spiked in.

This clonotype has a count of ten or more. The chain has TRBV6-5 and TRBJ2-7; D unresolved. Germline V gene data show CDR1 as MNHEY and CDR2 as SVGAGI. The CDR3 contains 13 residues. Trimming took 0 bases from V and 3 from J, leaving 6 bases between them. CDR3 coding DNA: TGTGCCAGCAGTTACTCGACCAACTACGAGCAGTACTTC. Translating gives CASSYSTNYEQYF.

This clonotype has ten or more counts. V is TRBV29-1 and J is TRBJ2-1; 7 bases are a match to TRBD1. This CDR3 has 15 residues. Germline CDR1 SQVTM, CDR2 ANQGSEA. V gave up 6 bases and J gave up 0 bases; unmatched junction bases: 8. CDR3 nucleotides: TGCAGCGTAGCCAGGTACAGGGGCTCCTACAATGAGCAGTTCTTC. Translation: CSVARYRGSYNEQFF.

In its sample, this clonotype was seen a few times. The CDR3 ends on some other residue instead of the conserved phenylalanine or tryptophan, so this is likely a read error. The rearrangement links TRBV7-8 to TRBJ2-1, with D possibly being TRBD2 (5 bases). Germline V gene lookup returns CDR1 SGHVS and CDR2 FQNEAQ. The CDR3 contains 18 residues. V lost 5 bases and J 1 base, leaving 21 bases between the germline ends. CDR3 coding DNA: TGTGCCAGCAGCGCCCAGACCGGGGTTCCTGGGTCCTACAATGAGCAGTTCCTC. Its protein is CASSAQTGVPGSYNEQFL.

The gene calls are TRBV6-2 or TRBV6-3 and TRBJ2-7, with D hard to call. Germline values: CDR1 MNHEY, CDR2 SVGEGT. Trimming removed 2 bases at V and 4 bases at J, with 6 bases between. This CDR3 has 12 amino acids. Here the CDR3 reads CASSYPTYEQYF. The CDR3 DNA sequence: TGTGCCAGCAGTTACCCGACATACGAGCAGTACTTC.

This clonotype appeared many times. The chain combines TRBV27 with TRBJ2-7; D unclear. The CDR3 is made up of 13 amino acids. Deletions cut 5 bases from V and 4 bases from J, with 12 bases between. CDR1 is MNHEY and CDR2 is SMNVEV in the germline V gene (reference sequence). The CDR3 bases are TGTGCCAGCAGTCTACTTCGCGGTTACGAGCAGTACTTC. Translating gives CASSLLRGYEQYF.

As for this clonotype: A much larger clone lies a single base off, so this may be a read error. The DNA is left out, because the CDR3 cannot be placed on it with certainty; the CDR3 is given as TCRdb lists it. The CDR3: CASSAPFGTGSDTMYF. V is TRBV9 and J is TRBJ1-3; the tabulated D call, TRBD1, remains unverified against the DNA. Termini included, the CDR3 measures 16 amino acids. The germline V gene has CDR1 SGDLS and CDR2 YYNGEE.

This clonotype was seen many times. This chain uses TRBV7-9 with TRBJ1-2; 12 nucleotides agree with TRBD1. The junction had 21 bases not matched to a gene; V was cut back by 4 bases and J by 3 bases. Germline V CDR1 and CDR2: SEHNR, FQNEAQ (reference sequence). The CDR3 runs to 21 residues. CDR3 in amino acids: CASSSSIAGTGGLKEDYGYTF. Written as DNA, the CDR3 is TGTGCCAGCAGCTCTTCTATTGCCGGGACAGGGGGCCTCAAAGAGGACTATGGCTACACCTTC.

The chain has TRBV19 and TRBJ2-7; 7 bases line up with TRBD2. V gave up 1 base and J gave up 2 bases; unmatched junction bases: 11. Germline CDR1 and CDR2: LNHDA and SQIVND (reference sequence). This CDR3 is 17 amino acids long. In DNA, the CDR3 is TGTGCCAGTAGTATAGCCCTCCCTAGCGGCTCCACCTACGAGCAGTACTTC. It encodes CASSIALPSGSTYEQYF.

This clonotype was detected many times. The V call is TRBV4-1, the J call TRBJ2-3, with 8 bases aligning to TRBD1. Germline-derived CDR1 and CDR2 are MGHRA and YSYEKL. Trimming cost V 3 bases and J 8 bases; bases outside gene matches: 7. This CDR3 contains 14 residues. CDR3 in amino acids: CASSHPGQGGTQYF. CDR3 sequence (DNA): TGCGCCAGCAGCCACCCCGGACAGGGAGGTACGCAGTATTTT.

The sample holds many counts of this clonotype. The J gene is TRBJ1-2, the V gene TRBV19; the match to TRBD1 covers 9 bases. Per germline, CDR1 LNHDA and CDR2 SQIVND (reference sequence). V lost 5 bases, J lost 5 bases, and 6 bases stayed unmatched. The CDR3 runs 14 residues. CDR3 protein: CASSSSGTGYGYTF. Written as DNA, the CDR3 is TGTGCCAGTAGTTCCTCCGGGACAGGGTATGGCTACACCTTC.